A single sample is the source of the 23 T cell receptor beta chains below, sequenced in a study of circulating and synovial CD4+ cells in juvenile arthritis. Profiling relied on immunoSEQ multiplex PCR, and the TCRdb table lists in-frame clones only, not all of them. Of around 18,000 clones listed, more than 75% are singletons. What was sequenced was CD4+ T cells from blood. The source of these receptors is a human donor with juvenile idiopathic arthritis.

This clone has only one observation. The chain joins TRBV7-9 to TRBJ2-1; D unresolved. The germline V gene encodes CDR1 SEHNR and CDR2 FQNEAQ (reference sequence). V shed 5 bases and J shed 5 bases, with 4 bases lying between them. There are 11 residues in the CDR3. The CDR3 DNA is TGTGCCAGCAGCCAAAACAATGAGCAGTTCTTC. Its protein is CASSQNNEQFF.

The rearrangement links TRBV7-9 to TRBJ2-1; 7 positions match TRBD2. V was pared by 9 bases and J by 5 bases, with 10 bases of the junction left unmatched. The CDR3 consists of 14 residues. Germline V CDR1 and CDR2: SEHNR, FQNEAQ (reference sequence). This CDR3 is CASAERDAHNEQFF. In nucleotides, the CDR3 is TGTGCCAGTGCAGAGCGGGATGCGCACAATGAGCAGTTCTTC.

The rearrangement uses TRBV6-5 and TRBJ1-4, with TRBD1 identical over 9 bases. V trimming: 0 bases; J trimming: 5 bases; junction bases outside the gene matches: 1. The germline V gene encodes CDR1 MNHEY and CDR2 SVGAGI. The CDR3 totals 15 residues. CDR3 nucleotides: TGTGCCAGCAGTTACTCGGGGACAGGGAATGAAAAACTGTTTTTT. Encoded protein: CASSYSGTGNEKLFF.

The chain uses TRBV5-8 and TRBJ2-7, with 7 positions matching TRBD1. J gave up 4 bases and V 4 bases, and 11 bases lay outside the gene matches. The germline gives CDR1 SGHTS, CDR2 YDEGEE. This CDR3 contains 15 residues. The CDR3 DNA reads TGTGCCAGCAGCCCGGGACAGCCAGGCCTGTACGAGCAGTACTTC. This sequence encodes CASSPGQPGLYEQYF.

The chain carries TRBV2 and TRBJ1-5, with D possibly being TRBD1 (5 bases). Germline assignment: CDR1 SNHLY and CDR2 FYNNEI. The CDR3 spans 15 residues. Trimming took 0 bases from V and 5 from J, leaving 11 bases between them. The CDR3 sequence: CASSEALGVHQPQHF. CDR3 DNA sequence: TGTGCCAGCAGTGAAGCATTAGGGGTACATCAGCCCCAGCATTTT.

V is TRBV19 and J is TRBJ2-5; D possibly corresponds to TRBD1 (5 bases). This CDR3 is built from 16 residues. From germline, CDR1 is LNHDA and CDR2 SQIVND (reference sequence). V gave up 1 base and J gave up 5 bases, with 17 bases separating them. DNA for the CDR3: TGTGCCAGTAGTATAGGCAAGGGGCAGGGTCGGGAGACCCAGTACTTC. Its translation: CASSIGKGQGRETQYF. The variable domain in full, completed from reference TRBV19 and TRBJ2-5, reads DGGITQSPKYLFRKEGQNVTLSCEQNLNHDAMYWYRQDPGQGLRLIYYSQIVNDFQKGDIAEGYSVSREKKESFPLTVTSAQKNPTAFYLCASSIGKGQGRETQYFGPGTRLLVL.

This sequence joins TRBV29-1 and TRBJ1-3; D gene unclear. Germline CDR1 and CDR2: SQVTM and ANQGSEA. This CDR3 is built from 12 residues. V was clipped by 4 bases and J by 3 bases, with 7 bases between them. In DNA, the CDR3 is TGCAGCGTTGTCGAGTTTGGAAACACCATATATTTT. This gives the protein CSVVEFGNTIYF.

This chain connects TRBV6-1 to TRBJ2-1; TRBD2 matches 8 bases. The length of the CDR3 is 18 residues. Germline V CDR1 and CDR2: MNHNS, SASEGT. V lost 2 bases to trimming and J lost 7 bases; unmatched junction nucleotides: 16. This chain's CDR3 is CASSEWFTGGKGKNEQFF. CDR3 DNA sequence: TGTGCCAGCAGTGAATGGTTTACGGGAGGGAAGGGGAAGAATGAGCAGTTCTTC.

This clone was seen a single time. This chain uses TRBV6-6 with TRBJ2-5; D remains unclear. Germline CDR1 reads MNHNY; CDR2 reads SVGAGI (reference sequence). Between the trimmed V and J ends, which lost 2 bases and 1 base, there was a span of 5 bases. This CDR3 has 13 residues. For the CDR3, the DNA is TGTGCCAGCAGTTACGCGCTCCAAGAGACCCAGTACTTC. It codes for CASSYALQETQYF.

Comment on this clone: This same CDR3 is encoded by further DNA sequences in the sample. The chain couples TRBV19 to TRBJ1-6, with TRBD1 identical over 8 bases. Germline CDR1 is LNHDA and CDR2 is SQIVND (reference sequence). With 5 bases clipped from V and 7 bases from J, the junction kept 4 bases outside the gene matches. This CDR3 contains 14 residues. This CDR3 is CASSPTGENSPLHF. The CDR3 DNA follows: TGTGCCAGTAGTCCGACAGGGGAAAATTCACCCCTCCACTTT.

This chain uses TRBV15 with TRBJ2-7, with 7 bases fitting TRBD1. Trimming at V came to 3 bases and at J to 4 bases, leaving 3 bases not matched to a gene. This CDR3 is 13 amino acids long. Germline-derived CDR1 and CDR2 are LNHNV and YYDKDF (reference sequence). The CDR3 coding sequence is TGTGCCACCAGCAGGACAGGGACGTACGAGCAGTACTTC. Its translation: CATSRTGTYEQYF.

The chain links TRBV11-2 to TRBJ1-3; D remains ambiguous. Germline assignment: CDR1 SGHAT and CDR2 FQNNGV. Trimming left V 0 bases short and J 4 bases short, with 19 bases between. This CDR3 has 18 amino acids. The DNA for the CDR3 is TGTGCCAGCAGCTTAGAGGGGAGCCGGTGGCAGGAGGGAAACACCATATATTTT. Translating it yields CASSLEGSRWQEGNTIYF. The entire variable domain, with the rest obtained from reference TRBV11-2 and TRBJ1-3, is as follows: EAGVAQSPRYKIIEKRQSVAFWCNPISGHATLYWYQQILGQGPKLLIQFQNNGVVDDSQLPKDRFSAERLKGVDSTLKIQPAKLEDSAVYLCASSLEGSRWQEGNTIYFGEGSWLTVV.

This clone was seen once. Other DNA variants within this sample encode the same CDR3. The chain carries TRBV5-1 and TRBJ1-1, with TRBD1 matching 10 bases. Per germline, CDR1 SGHRS and CDR2 YFSETQ. J gave up 8 bases and V 3 bases, and 22 bases lay outside the gene matches. The CDR3 loop spans 19 amino acids. CDR3 amino acids: CASSSAKFGTGDRITEAFF. CDR3 coding DNA: TGCGCCAGCAGCTCCGCTAAATTCGGGACAGGGGACAGAATCACCGAAGCTTTCTTT. The full variable domain, its missing parts supplied by reference TRBV5-1 and TRBJ1-1, is KAGVTQTPRYLIKTRGQQVTLSCSPISGHRSVSWYQQTPGQGLQFLFEYFSETQRNKGNFPGRFSGRQFSNSRSEMNVSTLELGDSALYLCASSSAKFGTGDRITEAFFGQGTRLTVV.

The rearrangement uses TRBV6-5 and TRBJ2-5; 8 bases map to TRBD1. Germline V gene lookup returns CDR1 MNHEY and CDR2 SVGAGI. This CDR3 spans 12 amino acids. V was pared by 9 bases and J by 5 bases, with 5 bases of the junction left unmatched. The CDR3 DNA follows: TGTGCCAGTCGGCAGGGGGCCGAGACCCAGTACTTC. Protein sequence: CASRQGAETQYF.

This chain connects TRBV5-8 to TRBJ1-5, with D possibly being TRBD1 (6 bases). V shed 2 bases and J shed 1 base, with 10 bases lying between them. This CDR3 region has 15 residues. Germline V gene data show CDR1 as SGHTS and CDR2 as YDEGEE. As DNA, the CDR3 is TGTGCCAGCAGCTTTGGGACAATCAGCAATCAGCCCCAGCATTTT. Protein: CASSFGTISNQPQHF.

The rearrangement links TRBV6-5 to TRBJ1-2; no reliable D call. The V gene's germline CDR1 is MNHEY and CDR2 SVGAGI. The CDR3 spans 16 residues. Trimming cost V 2 bases and J 9 bases, with 22 bases left between them. The CDR3 bases are TGTGCCAGCAGTTACGATCCAACCCGCAGGCATAGTAGCTACACCTTC. Translating it yields CASSYDPTRRHSSYTF.

This sequence joins TRBV9 and TRBJ2-5; TRBD2 agrees at 11 bases. V lost 0 bases to trimming and J lost 4 bases; unmatched junction nucleotides: 2. The CDR3 totals 15 residues. Germline V gene sequence: CDR1 SGDLS, CDR2 YYNGEE. CDR3 DNA: TGTGCCAGCAGCGTAGATAGCGGGAGGGGAGAGACCCAGTACTTC. It codes for CASSVDSGRGETQYF.

The chain couples TRBV5-1 to TRBJ2-5; D perhaps matches TRBD2 (6 bases). This CDR3 has 15 amino acids. The germline V gene encodes CDR1 SGHRS and CDR2 YFSETQ. The germline V and J ends were trimmed by 0 bases and 5 bases, with 14 bases remaining between them. CDR3 sequence: CASSLDRGSLETQYF. CDR3 nucleotide sequence: TGCGCCAGCAGCTTGGATCGGGGGAGCCTGGAGACCCAGTACTTC.

The chain has TRBV11-3 and TRBJ2-1; 7 bases map to TRBD2. The CDR3 covers 15 residues. V dropped 2 bases and J dropped 10; count of bases not matched to a gene: 11. The germline V gene encodes CDR1 SGHNT and CDR2 YENEEA. The CDR3: CASSLRSSGFLEQFF. For the CDR3, the DNA is TGTGCCAGCAGCTTAAGGTCTAGCGGTTTTCTAGAGCAGTTCTTC.

The V call is TRBV14, the J call TRBJ2-7; 9 nucleotides line up with TRBD2. The germline CDR1 and CDR2 sequences are SGHDN and FVKESK. Trimming removed 4 bases from V and 4 bases from J; junction bases left unmatched: 14. The CDR3 runs 17 residues. The CDR3 reads CASSRDPRTSAGYEQYF. CDR3 DNA sequence: TGTGCCAGCAGCCGAGATCCACGGACTAGCGCCGGATACGAGCAGTACTTC.

The CDR3 loop reads CASSQAGESLARGYTF. The CDR3 region has the DNA TGTGCCAGCAGCCAAGCCGGGGAGTCCCTAGCTAGGGGCTACACCTTC. This sequence joins TRBV14 and TRBJ1-2; no firm D call. Trimming pared 1 base from V and 8 bases from J, leaving 20 bases between. Per the germline V gene, CDR1 is SGHDN and CDR2 is FVKESK. The CDR3 totals 16 residues.

The rearrangement links TRBV5-1 to TRBJ2-2; D remains ambiguous. Germline-derived CDR1 and CDR2 are SGHRS and YFSETQ. The CDR3 is 13 residues long. Trimming took off 4 bases at V and 3 bases at J, with 7 bases between the two ends. Written as DNA, the CDR3 is TGCGCCAGCAGCCTTTCAGACACCGGGGAGCTGTTTTTT. It is translated as CASSLSDTGELFF.

The chain recombines TRBV7-2 with TRBJ1-5, with D uncertain. The CDR3 covers 13 residues. Germline V lookup: CDR1 SGHTA, CDR2 FQGNSA. Trimming removed 5 bases at V and 6 bases at J, with 11 bases between. The CDR3 DNA sequence: TGTGCCAGCAGCACCCAACCCGGTCAGCCCCAGCATTTT. Residues: CASSTQPGQPQHF. The full variable domain, its missing parts supplied by reference TRBV7-2 and TRBJ1-5, is GAGVSQSPSNKVTEKGKDVELRCDPISGHTALYWYRQSLGQGLEFLIYFQGNSAPDKSGLPSDRFSAERTGGSVSTLTIQRTQQEDSAVYLCASSTQPGQPQHFGDGTRLSIL.